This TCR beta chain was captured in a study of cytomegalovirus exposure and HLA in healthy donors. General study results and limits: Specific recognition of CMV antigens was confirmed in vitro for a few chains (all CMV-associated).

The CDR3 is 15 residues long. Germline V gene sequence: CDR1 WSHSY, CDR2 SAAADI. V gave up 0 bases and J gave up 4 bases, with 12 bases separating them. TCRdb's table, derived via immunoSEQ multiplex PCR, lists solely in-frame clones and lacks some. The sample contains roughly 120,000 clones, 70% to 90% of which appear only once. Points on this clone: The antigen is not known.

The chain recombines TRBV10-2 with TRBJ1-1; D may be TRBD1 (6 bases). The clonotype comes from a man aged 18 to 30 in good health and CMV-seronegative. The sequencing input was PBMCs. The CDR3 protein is CASSESRGHLTEAFF. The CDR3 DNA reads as TGCGCCAGCAGTGAGTCGAGGGGACACCTCACTGAAGCTTTCTTT.